This T cell receptor beta chain was documented in a study of technical replicates of blood from several donors. Germline CDR1 reads SGHDT; CDR2 reads YYEEEE. The trim removed 3 bases at V and 7 bases at J, leaving 9 bases unmatched. CDR3 length equals 15 residues. Data came from immunoSEQ multiplex PCR; TCRdb stores just in-frame clones and leaves some out. This sample has tens of thousands of clones, with roughly 90% found just once. This chain joins TRBV5-6 and TRBJ2-1, with 8 nucleotides matching TRBD2. The sequence was collected from a human donor in good health. Some clones in this sample may be carry-over from other donors' samples. Sequencing was done on a sample of PBMCs. CDR3 loop: CASSWRSQRGNEQFF. DNA of the CDR3: TGTGCCAGCAGCTGGCGCTCCCAGCGGGGGAATGAGCAGTTCTTC. Full variable domain (outside the CDR3, taken from reference TRBV5-6 and TRBJ2-1): DAGVTQSPTHLIKTRGQQVTLRCSPKSGHDTVSWYQQALGQGPQFIFQYYEEEERQRGNFPDRFSGHQFPNYSSELNVNALLLGDSALYLCASSWRSQRGNEQFFGPGTRLTVL.